This TCR beta chain emerged from a study of blood T cell repertoires in COVID-19 (TCRdb year 2020). In the study overall: Collaborator samples came from the United States, Italy and Spain and covered acute and convalescent phases of COVID-19. The material from the prospective study consisted of cDNA or gDNA derived from T cells, B-cell-depleted T cells, or PBMCs. Deeply sampled blood TCRbeta repertoires from subjects exposed to, actively infected with, or recovered from COVID-19 were included in the dataset. The repertoires were made available in a free public database intended to serve as a resource for research on the immune response to SARS-CoV-2. Samples came from the ongoing ImmuneRACE study (first 160 participants) plus 1,254 subjects from 6 global collaborators. The sample metadata nearly always contained a de-identified subject ID, COVID-19 status, age in years and sex. Where available, HLA class I and class II types were taken from metadata supplied by the sample provider and were not determined by assay-based typing.

What the authors observed across the whole study: The amount of clinical and demographic metadata varied by source and participant and was provided uncurated.

The collaborating institutions used their own protocols to collect whole blood in K2EDTA tubes. Collaborator samples were shipped for TCRbeta analysis as frozen whole blood, isolated PBMCs, or DNA extracted from either sample type. TCRbeta CDR3 regions were amplified from genomic DNA using the immunoSEQ Assay, a bias-controlled multiplex PCR. Regarding the original processing steps: The number of nucleated cells in each sample was estimated by amplification of reference gene primers within the assay. To quantify the absolute abundance of each unique TCRbeta CDR3 rearrangement, sequence reads were collapsed and filtered. For each sample, productive Simpson clonality was calculated by taking the square root of Simpson's diversity index across productive rearrangements. The table comes from immuneACCESS by way of TCRdb, which keeps in-frame sequences with V and J called. Part of the clones is missing from these tables; in studies checked, under half for an unresolved V gene and the rest for unknown reasons. The DNA was the basis for D and trimming; V, J and clone size are from that table. This sample gives 140,000 to 150,000 clones in total; about four fifths of them show up just once. The ten most abundant clones make up about 16% of the sample.

From its cysteine to its phenylalanine, the CDR3 spans 17 amino acids. Only the CDR3 DNA is retained, 51 bases long and in frame from the first base. V lost 7 bases and J lost 2 bases, and the count of bases not matched to a germline gene is 14. From the germline V gene, CDR1 is MGHDK and CDR2 is SYGVNS. As regards this clone: Its antigen is unknown. Base-call qualities are not available, and no considerably larger clone is one nucleotide away.

The sample taken for sequencing was peripheral blood. The TCR comes from a human donor with acute or convalescent COVID-19. The donor label of this sample is uncertain. In this chain, TRBV25-1 is recombined with TRBJ1-5; TRBD1 matches 7 bases in the middle. The CDR3 region: CASNTRKTGVGNQPQHF. The DNA reads TGTGCCAGCAATACCAGGAAAACAGGGGTGGGCAATCAGCCCCAGCATTTT.